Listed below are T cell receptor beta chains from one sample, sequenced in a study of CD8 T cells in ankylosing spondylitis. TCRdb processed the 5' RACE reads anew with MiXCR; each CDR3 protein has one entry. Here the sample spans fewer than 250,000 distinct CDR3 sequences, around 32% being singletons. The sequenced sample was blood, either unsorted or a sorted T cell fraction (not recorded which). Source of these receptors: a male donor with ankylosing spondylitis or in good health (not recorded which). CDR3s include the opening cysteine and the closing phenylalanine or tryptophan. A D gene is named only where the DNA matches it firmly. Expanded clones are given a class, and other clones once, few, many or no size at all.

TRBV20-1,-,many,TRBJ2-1,TGCAGTGCTGAGGAATCCCGGGGCAATGAGCAGTTCTTC,CSAEESRGNEQFF
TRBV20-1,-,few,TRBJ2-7,TGCAGTGCTAGAGAGGAAACAAGGTACTACGAGCAGTACTTC,CSAREETRYYEQYF
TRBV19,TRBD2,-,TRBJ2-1,TGTGCCAGTAGTACACAGGGGTTATCTAAGCGGGGGGCCCACAATGAGCAGTTCTTC,CASSTQGLSKRGAHNEQFF
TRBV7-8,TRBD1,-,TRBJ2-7,TGTGCCAGCAGCTACCCGACCGGGACAGCCTCCTACGAGCAGTACTTC,CASSYPTGTASYEQYF
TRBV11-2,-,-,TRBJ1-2,TGTGCCAGCAGCTTAGACACTAACTATGGCTACACCTTC,CASSLDTNYGYTF
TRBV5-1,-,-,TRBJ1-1,TGCGCCAGCAGCTCCACGGAGACAGGAGTACGCACTGAAGCTTTCTTT,CASSSTETGVRTEAFF
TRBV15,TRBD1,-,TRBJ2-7,TGTGCCACCAGCAGACCGGGACAGGGGATCAACGAGCAGTACTTC,CATSRPGQGINEQYF
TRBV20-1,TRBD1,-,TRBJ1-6,TGCAGTGCCACCGGGACAGGGTTCTCACCCCTCCACTTT,CSATGTGFSPLHF
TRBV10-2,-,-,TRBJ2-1,TGCGCCAGCAGTGTTCAAGGGCTAGATGAGCAGTTCTTC,CASSVQGLDEQFF
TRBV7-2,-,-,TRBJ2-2,TGTGCCAGCCGCTCGTATGGCGGGGAGCTGTTTTTT,CASRSYGGELFF
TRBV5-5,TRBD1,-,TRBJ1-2,TGTGCCAGCAGAATCGGGACAGCCTTGCGCAACTATGGCTACACCTTC,CASRIGTALRNYGYTF
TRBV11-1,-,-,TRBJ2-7,TGTGCCAGCAGCTTATCAGGGTTCTACGAGCAGTACTTC,CASSLSGFYEQYF
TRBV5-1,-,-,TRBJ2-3,TGCGCCAGCAGCCACGGGACCGCGGATACGCAGTATTTT,CASSHGTADTQYF
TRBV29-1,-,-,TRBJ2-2,TGCAGCGTTCCCAGGAACACCGGGGAGCTGTTTTTT,CSVPRNTGELFF
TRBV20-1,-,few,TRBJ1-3,TGCAGTGCTAGAGCTACGACAGCTGGAAACACCATATATTTT,CSARATTAGNTIYF
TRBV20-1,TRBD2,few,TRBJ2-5,TGCAGTGCTAGGGAAGCGGGGGGATTTTTGGAGACCCAGTACTTC,CSAREAGGFLETQYF
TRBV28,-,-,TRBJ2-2,TGTGCCAGCAGTTTGGCCAGGGTGGTCACCGGGGAGCTGTTTTTT,CASSLARVVTGELFF
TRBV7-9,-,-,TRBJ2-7,TGTGCCGGCAGGGGGACTTCCTACGAGCAGTACTTC,CAGRGTSYEQYF
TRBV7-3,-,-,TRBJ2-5,TGTGCCAGCAGCTTAAAACCACAAGAGACCCAGTACTTC,CASSLKPQETQYF
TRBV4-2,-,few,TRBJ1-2,TGTGCCAGCAGCCACCTCGAGGGGCGTCAAGGTGGCTACACCTTC,CASSHLEGRQGGYTF
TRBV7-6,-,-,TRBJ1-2,TGTGCCAGCAGCCCATGGGACACCCATGGCTACACCTTC,CASSPWDTHGYTF
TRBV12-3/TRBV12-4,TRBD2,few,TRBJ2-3,TGTGCCAGCAGTTTAGATGCGGGGGTTCCAGATACGCAGTATTTT,CASSLDAGVPDTQYF
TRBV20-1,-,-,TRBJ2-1,TGCAGTGCACCCAAAGATTCCTCCTACAATGAGCAGTTCTTC,CSAPKDSSYNEQFF
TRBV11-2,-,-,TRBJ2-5,TGTGCCAGCAGCTCCCGCGGACGTAGGGCCCCGTACCAAGAGACCCAGTACTTC,CASSSRGRRAPYQETQYF
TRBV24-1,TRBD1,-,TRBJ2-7,TGTGCCACCAGTGATCCCGGGACAGAGTCGGACGAGCAGTACTTC,CATSDPGTESDEQYF
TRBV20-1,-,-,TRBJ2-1,TGCAGTGCTAGGTGGATGGTATACAATGAGCAGTTCTTC,CSARWMVYNEQFF
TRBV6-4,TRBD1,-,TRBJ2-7,TGTGCCAGCAGTGACGGGAATATAGGACAGGGCTTTGGCGAGCAGTACTTC,CASSDGNIGQGFGEQYF
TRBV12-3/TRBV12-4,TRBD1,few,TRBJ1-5,TGTGCCAGCAGACCAGGGACAGGGTTCGATCAGCCCCAGCATTTT,CASRPGTGFDQPQHF
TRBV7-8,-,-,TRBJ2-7,TGTGCCAGCAGCTTAGCGGGGGCAGGGGACGAGCAGTACTTC,CASSLAGAGDEQYF
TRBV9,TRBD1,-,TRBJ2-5,TGTGCCAGCAGCGTAGATCCCCAGGGGGCTCAGGGAGAGACCCAGTACTTC,CASSVDPQGAQGETQYF
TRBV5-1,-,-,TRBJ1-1,TGCGCCAGCACTTTGGGGGGGCCGAAGACTGAAGCTTTCTTT,CASTLGGPKTEAFF
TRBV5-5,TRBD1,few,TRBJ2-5,TGTGCCAGCAGCATGGGACAGCCGGTGATATTAAACCAAGAGACCCAGTACTTC,CASSMGQPVILNQETQYF
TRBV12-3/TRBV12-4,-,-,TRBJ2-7,TGTGCCAGCAGCTCCTTTGGAGGGAGCTCCTACGAGCAGTACTTC,CASSSFGGSSYEQYF
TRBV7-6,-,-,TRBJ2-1,TGTGCCAGCAGCTCCAGGGATGAGCAGTTCTTC,CASSSRDEQFF
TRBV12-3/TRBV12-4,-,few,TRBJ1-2,TGTGCCAGCACCCAAAGGGCCACCCTCGGGGATGGCTACACCTTC,CASTQRATLGDGYTF
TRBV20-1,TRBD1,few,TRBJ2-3,TGCAGTGCTCGCCGACAGGGCGGCACAGATACGCAGTATTTT,CSARRQGGTDTQYF
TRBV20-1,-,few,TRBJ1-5,TGCAGTGCTAGAGTAGAGGGGTGGGATCAGCCCCAGCATTTT,CSARVEGWDQPQHF
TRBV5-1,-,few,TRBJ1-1,TGCGCCAGCAGCTTGGGCCAGGGCCTGAACACTGAAGCTTTCTTT,CASSLGQGLNTEAFF
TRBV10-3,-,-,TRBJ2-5,TGTGCCATCAGTGAGCCTCAAGAGACCCAGTACTTC,CAISEPQETQYF
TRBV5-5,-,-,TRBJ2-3,TGTGCCAGCAGCTTGAGGAAAGGGTCGGCAGATACGCAGTATTTT,CASSLRKGSADTQYF
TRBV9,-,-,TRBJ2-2,TGTGCCAGCAGTTTTCGGGGGGCGGGCACCGGGGAGCTGTTTTTT,CASSFRGAGTGELFF
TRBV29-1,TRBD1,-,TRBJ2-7,TGCAGCGTTGAAGGACAGGGCCCCTACGAGCAGTACTTC,CSVEGQGPYEQYF
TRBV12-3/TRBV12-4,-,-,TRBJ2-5,TGTGCCAGCAGTAAAAATCGGGAGACCCAGTACTTC,CASSKNRETQYF
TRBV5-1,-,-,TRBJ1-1,TGCGCCAGCAGCTTGGAGGGCCAGAACACTGAAGCTTTCTTT,CASSLEGQNTEAFF
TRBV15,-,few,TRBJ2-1,TGTGCCACCAGCCGACCAGCTGGGTTGGAGCAGTTCTTC,CATSRPAGLEQFF